The clone carrying this TCR beta chain was counted only a few times. This entry belongs to a study of beta chain features in type 1 diabetes. In germline, CDR1 is SGHTA, CDR2 FQGNSA. V shed 5 bases and J 8 bases; nucleotides not matched to a gene: 11. This CDR3 spans 16 amino acids. Every isolated RNA sample was fully reverse transcribed, so sequencing captured expressed TCRB transcripts. Method: immunoSEQ multiplex PCR; TCRdb's copy keeps in-frame clones and lacks some. The profile shows about 250,000 clones, less than 15% of them singletons. The gene calls are TRBV7-2 and TRBJ2-1; 11 bases match TRBD2. This TCR derives from a middle-aged woman in good health. Specimen: naive CD4+ T cells from blood. The CDR3 nucleotides are TGTGCCAGCAGCCCCTTTAGCGGGGGGGCCGCATATGAGCAGTTCTTC. It codes for CASSPFSGGAAYEQFF.